This passage covers 2 T cell receptor beta chains from one sample sequenced in a study of memory CD4+ T cells and cytomegalovirus serostatus. Single viable CD3+CD4+CD8-CD45RO+ cells were sorted as the memory CD4+ T cells. Profiled with immunoSEQ multiplex PCR; TCRdb holds only in-frame clones, not every one. The repertoire holds 48,000 or so clones, with around 80% as singletons. Sequencing was done on a sample of memory CD4+ T cells from blood. Receptor source: an adult in good health and CMV-seronegative.

The CDR3, as DNA: TGTGCCAGCAGCTTAAGCGGGGGGAATAATGAGCAGTTCTTC. Its translation: CASSLSGGNNEQFF. This chain joins TRBV7-2 and TRBJ2-1; 9 nucleotides agree with TRBD2. The CDR3 has 14 amino acids. V shed 2 bases and J 7 bases; nucleotides not matched to a gene: 3. Per germline, CDR1 SGHTA and CDR2 FQGNSA.

The rearrangement links TRBV7-9 to TRBJ1-2, with 7 bases that match TRBD1. Per the germline V gene, CDR1 is SEHNR and CDR2 is FQNEAQ (reference sequence). V shed 5 bases and J 6 bases; nucleotides not matched to a gene: 15. The CDR3 extends over 16 amino acids. CDR3 in DNA: TGTGCCAGCAGCAGATCAATAATTGGGACAGTGGATGGCTACACCTTC. Its protein is CASSRSIIGTVDGYTF.